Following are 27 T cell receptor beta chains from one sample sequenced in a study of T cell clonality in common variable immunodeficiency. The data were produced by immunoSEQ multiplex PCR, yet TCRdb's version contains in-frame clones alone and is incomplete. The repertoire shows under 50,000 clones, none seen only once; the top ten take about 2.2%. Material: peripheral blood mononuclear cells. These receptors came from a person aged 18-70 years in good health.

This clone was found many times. CDR3 region: CASSQGVNTEAFF. The part of the CDR3 DNA that was read is TGCGCCAGCAGTCAAGGGGTGAACACTGAA. The rearrangement joins TRBV5-1 to TRBJ1-1, with a tentative D call TRBD1 (5 bases). The read terminates 3 residues before the CDR3 end, so the remaining end is supplied by the germline J gene. V lost 5 bases to trimming and J lost 0 bases, with 8 bases between them. The length of the CDR3 is 13 residues. Germline V gene data show CDR1 as SGHRS and CDR2 as YFSETQ.

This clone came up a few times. The covered CDR3 bases are TGTGCCAGCAGCGGACAGGGTTCCTACAATGAC. Its translation: CASSGQGSYND. The complete CDR3 reads CASSGQGSYNDYTF. This chain connects TRBV7-9 to TRBJ1-2; the match to TRBD1 covers 8 bases. The read gets to within 3 residues of the CDR3 end, and the germline J gene fills in the rest. Germline V CDR1 and CDR2: SEHNR, FQNEAQ (reference sequence). The CDR3 loop spans 14 amino acids.

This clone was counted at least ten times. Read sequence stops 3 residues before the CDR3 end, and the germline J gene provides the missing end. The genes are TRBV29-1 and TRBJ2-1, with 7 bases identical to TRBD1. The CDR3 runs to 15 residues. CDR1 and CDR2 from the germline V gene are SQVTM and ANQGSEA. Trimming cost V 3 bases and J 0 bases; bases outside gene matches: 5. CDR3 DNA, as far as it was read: TGCAGCGTTGAGGGGACAGCCCGCTCCTACAATGAG. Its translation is CSVEGTARSYNE. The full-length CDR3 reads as CSVEGTARSYNEQFF.

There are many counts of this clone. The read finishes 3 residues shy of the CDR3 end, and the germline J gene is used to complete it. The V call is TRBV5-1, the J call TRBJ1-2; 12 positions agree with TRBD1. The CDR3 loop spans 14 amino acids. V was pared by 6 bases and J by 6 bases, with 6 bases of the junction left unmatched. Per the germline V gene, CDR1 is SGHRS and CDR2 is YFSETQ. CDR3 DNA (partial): TGCGCCAGCAACCGGGACAGGGGGCTTGATGGC. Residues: CASNRDRGLDG. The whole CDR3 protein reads CASNRDRGLDGYTF.

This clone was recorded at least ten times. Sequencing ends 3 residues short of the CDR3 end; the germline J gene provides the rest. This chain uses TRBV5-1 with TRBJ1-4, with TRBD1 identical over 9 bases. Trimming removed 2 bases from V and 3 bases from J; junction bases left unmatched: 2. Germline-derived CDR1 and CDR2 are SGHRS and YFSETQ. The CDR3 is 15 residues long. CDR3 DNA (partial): TGCGCCAGCAGCTTACAGGGGGCTTCTAATGAAAAA. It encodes CASSLQGASNEK. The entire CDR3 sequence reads CASSLQGASNEKLFF.

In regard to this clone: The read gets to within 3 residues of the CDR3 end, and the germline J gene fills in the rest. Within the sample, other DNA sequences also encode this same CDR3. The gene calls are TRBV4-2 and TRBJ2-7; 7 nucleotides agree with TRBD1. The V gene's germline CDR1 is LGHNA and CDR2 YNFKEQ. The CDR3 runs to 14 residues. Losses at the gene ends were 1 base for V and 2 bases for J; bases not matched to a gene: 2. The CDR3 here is CASSQGQGAYEQYF. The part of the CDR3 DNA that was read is TGTGCCAGCAGCCAAGGGCAGGGGGCCTACGAG.

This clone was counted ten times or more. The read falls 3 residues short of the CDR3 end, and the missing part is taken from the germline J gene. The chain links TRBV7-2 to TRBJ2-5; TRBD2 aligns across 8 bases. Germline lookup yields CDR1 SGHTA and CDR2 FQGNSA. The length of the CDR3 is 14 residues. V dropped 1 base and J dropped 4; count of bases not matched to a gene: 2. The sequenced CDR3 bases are TGTGCCAGCAGCTTAGGAGCGGGGGTAGAGACC. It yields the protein CASSLGAGVET. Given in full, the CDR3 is CASSLGAGVETQYF. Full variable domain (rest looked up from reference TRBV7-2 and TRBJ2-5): GAGVSQSPSNKVTEKGKDVELRCDPISGHTALYWYRQSLGQGLEFLIYFQGNSAPDKSGLPSDRFSAERTGGSVSTLTIQRTQQEDSAVYLCASSLGAGVETQYFGPGTRLLVL.

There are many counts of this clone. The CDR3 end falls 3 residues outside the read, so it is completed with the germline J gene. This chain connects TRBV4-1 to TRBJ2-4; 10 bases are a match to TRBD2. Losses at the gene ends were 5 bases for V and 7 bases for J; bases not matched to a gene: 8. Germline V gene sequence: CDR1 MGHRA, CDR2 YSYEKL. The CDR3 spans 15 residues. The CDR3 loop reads CASSSLAGARNIQYF. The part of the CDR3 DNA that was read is TGCGCCAGCAGCTCCCTAGCGGGGGCTAGGAACATT.

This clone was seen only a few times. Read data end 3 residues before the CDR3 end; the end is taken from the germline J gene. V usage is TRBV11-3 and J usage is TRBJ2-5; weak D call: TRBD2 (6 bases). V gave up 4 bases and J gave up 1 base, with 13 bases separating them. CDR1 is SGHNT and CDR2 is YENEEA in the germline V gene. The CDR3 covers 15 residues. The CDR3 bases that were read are TGTGCCAGCAGCTCCTCCGGCGGGGCCCAAGAGACC. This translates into CASSSSGGAQET. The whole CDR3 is CASSSSGGAQETQYF.

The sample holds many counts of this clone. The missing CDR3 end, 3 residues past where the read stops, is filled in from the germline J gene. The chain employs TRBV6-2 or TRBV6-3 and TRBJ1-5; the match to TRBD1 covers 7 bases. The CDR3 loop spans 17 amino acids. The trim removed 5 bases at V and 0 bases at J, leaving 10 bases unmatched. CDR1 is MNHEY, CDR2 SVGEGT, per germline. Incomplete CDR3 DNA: TGTGCCAGCAGTCACGCGTCCGGGACAGTTAGCAATCAGCCC. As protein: CASSHASGTVSNQP. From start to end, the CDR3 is CASSHASGTVSNQPQHF.

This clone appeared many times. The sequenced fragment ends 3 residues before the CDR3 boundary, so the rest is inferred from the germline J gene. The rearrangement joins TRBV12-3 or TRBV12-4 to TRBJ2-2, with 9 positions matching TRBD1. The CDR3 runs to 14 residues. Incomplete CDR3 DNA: TGTGCCAGCAGTTTAGGGGGGACAGGGAAAAAG. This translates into CASSLGGTGKK. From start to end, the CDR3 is CASSLGGTGKKLFF.

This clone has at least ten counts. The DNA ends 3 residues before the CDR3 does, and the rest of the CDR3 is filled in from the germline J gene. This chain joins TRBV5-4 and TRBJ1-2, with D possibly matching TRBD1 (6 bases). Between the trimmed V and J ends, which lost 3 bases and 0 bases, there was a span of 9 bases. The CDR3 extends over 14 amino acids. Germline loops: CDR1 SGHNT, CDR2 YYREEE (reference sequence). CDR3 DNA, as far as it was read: TGTGCCAGCAGCTCCGGACAGACTAACTATGGC. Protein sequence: CASSSGQTNYG. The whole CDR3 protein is CASSSGQTNYGYTF.

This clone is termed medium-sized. CDR3 amino acids: CASKKGLRTDTQYF. The part of the CDR3 DNA that was read is TGTGCCTCCAAAAAAGGGCTTCGCACAGATACG. This sequence joins TRBV30 and TRBJ2-3; D unresolved. The read is 3 residues too short to cover the CDR3 end, so that end is filled in from the germline J gene. The germline V gene has CDR1 GTSNPN and CDR2 SVGIG (reference sequence). The CDR3 consists of 14 residues. V lost 7 bases and J lost 1, with 15 bases in between.

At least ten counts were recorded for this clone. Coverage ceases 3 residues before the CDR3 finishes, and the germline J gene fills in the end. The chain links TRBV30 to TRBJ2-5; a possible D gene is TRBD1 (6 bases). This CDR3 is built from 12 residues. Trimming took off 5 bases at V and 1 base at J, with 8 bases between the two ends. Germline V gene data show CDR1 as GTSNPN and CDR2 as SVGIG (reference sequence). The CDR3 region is CAWRGGQETQYF. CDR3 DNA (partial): TGTGCCTGGCGAGGGGGCCAAGAGACC.

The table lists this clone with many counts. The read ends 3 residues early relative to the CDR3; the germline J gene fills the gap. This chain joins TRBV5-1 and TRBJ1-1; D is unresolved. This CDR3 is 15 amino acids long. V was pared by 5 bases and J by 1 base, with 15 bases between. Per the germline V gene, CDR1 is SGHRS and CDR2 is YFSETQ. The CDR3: CASRMYGQTNTEAFF. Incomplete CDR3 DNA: TGCGCCAGCAGGATGTATGGGCAGACGAACACTGAA.

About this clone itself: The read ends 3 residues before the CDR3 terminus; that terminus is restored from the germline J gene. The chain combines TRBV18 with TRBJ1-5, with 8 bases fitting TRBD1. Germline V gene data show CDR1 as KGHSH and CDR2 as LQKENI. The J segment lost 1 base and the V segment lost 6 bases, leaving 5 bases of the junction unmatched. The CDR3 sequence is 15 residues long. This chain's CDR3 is CASSPDRGSNQPQHF. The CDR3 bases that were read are TGTGCCAGCTCCCCCGACAGGGGAAGCAATCAGCCC.

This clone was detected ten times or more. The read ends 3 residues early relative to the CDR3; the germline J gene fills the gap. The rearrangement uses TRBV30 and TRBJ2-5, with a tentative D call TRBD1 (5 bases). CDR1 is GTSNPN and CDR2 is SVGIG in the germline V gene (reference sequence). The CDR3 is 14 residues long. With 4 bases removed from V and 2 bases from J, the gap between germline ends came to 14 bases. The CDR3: CAWITRDQQETQYF. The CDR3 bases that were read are TGTGCCTGGATTACCAGGGATCAGCAAGAGACC. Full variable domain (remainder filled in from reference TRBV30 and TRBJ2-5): SQTIHQWPATLVQPVGSPLSLECTVEGTSNPNLYWYRQAAGRGLQLLFYSVGIGQISSEVPQNLSASRPQDRQFILSSKKLLLSDSGFYLCAWITRDQQETQYFGPGTRLLVL.

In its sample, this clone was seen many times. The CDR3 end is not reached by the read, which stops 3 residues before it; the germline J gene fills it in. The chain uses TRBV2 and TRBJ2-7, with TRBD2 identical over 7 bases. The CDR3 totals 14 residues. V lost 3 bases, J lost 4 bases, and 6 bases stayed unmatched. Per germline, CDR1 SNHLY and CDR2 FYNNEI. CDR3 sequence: CASSDTLADYEQYF. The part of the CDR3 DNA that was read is TGTGCCAGCAGTGATACGCTAGCGGATTACGAG.

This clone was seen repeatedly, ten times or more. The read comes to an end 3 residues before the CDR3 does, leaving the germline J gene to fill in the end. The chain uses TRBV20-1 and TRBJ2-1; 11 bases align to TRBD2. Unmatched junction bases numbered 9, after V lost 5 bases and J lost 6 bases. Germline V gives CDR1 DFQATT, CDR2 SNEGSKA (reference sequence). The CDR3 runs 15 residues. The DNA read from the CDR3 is TGCAGTGCTGGCCCTCCTAGCGGGAGGATCAATGAG. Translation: CSAGPPSGRINE. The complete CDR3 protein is CSAGPPSGRINEQFF.

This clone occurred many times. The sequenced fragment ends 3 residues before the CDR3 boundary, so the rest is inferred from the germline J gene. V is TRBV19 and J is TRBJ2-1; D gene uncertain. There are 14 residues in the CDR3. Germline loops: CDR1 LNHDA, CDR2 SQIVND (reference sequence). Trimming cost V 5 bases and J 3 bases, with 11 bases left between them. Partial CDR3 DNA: TGTGCCAGTAGTTCGCCGCTAGACTACAATGAG. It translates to CASSSPLDYNE. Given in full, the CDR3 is CASSSPLDYNEQFF.

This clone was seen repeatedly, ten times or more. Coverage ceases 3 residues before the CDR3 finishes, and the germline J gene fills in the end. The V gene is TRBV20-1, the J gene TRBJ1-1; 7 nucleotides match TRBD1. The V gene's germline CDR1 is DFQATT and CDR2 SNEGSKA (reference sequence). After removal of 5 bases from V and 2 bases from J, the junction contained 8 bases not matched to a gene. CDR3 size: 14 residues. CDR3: CSARATGPNTEAFF. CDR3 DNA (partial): TGCAGTGCTCGCGCGACAGGGCCCAACACTGAA.

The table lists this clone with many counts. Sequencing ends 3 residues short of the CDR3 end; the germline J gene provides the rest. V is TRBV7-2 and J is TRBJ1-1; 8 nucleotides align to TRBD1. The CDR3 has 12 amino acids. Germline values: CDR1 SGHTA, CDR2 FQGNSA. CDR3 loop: CASSQGQGSAFF. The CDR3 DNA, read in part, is TGTGCCAGCAGCCAAGGACAGGGTAGC.

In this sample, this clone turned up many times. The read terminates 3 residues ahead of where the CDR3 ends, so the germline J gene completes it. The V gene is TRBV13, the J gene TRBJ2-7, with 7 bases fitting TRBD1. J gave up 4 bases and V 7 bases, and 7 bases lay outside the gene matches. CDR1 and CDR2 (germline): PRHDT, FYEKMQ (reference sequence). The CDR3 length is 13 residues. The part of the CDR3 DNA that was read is TGTGCCAGCATTTTGAAACAGGGGTACGAG. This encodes CASILKQGYE. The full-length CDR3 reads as CASILKQGYEQYF. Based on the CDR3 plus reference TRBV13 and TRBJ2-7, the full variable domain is AAGVIQSPRHLIKEKRETATLKCYPIPRHDTVYWYQQGPGQDPQFLISFYEKMQSDKGSIPDRFSAQQFSDYHSELNMSSLELGDSALYFCASILKQGYEQYFGPGTRLTVT.

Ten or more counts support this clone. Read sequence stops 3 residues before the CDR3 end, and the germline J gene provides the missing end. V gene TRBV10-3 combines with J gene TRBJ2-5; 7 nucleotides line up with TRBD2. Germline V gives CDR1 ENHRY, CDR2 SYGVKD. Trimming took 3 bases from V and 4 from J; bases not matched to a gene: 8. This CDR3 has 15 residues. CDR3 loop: CAISEGSAGVETQYF. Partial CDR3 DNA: TGTGCCATCAGTGAAGGGTCGGCGGGGGTAGAGACC.

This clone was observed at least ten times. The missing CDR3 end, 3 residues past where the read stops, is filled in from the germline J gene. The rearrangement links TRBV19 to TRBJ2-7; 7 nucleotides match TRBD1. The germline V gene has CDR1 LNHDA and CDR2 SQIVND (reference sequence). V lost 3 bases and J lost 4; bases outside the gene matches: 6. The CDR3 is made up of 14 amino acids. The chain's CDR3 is CASSIGDSQYEQYF. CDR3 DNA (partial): TGTGCCAGTAGTATCGGGGACAGTCAGTACGAG.

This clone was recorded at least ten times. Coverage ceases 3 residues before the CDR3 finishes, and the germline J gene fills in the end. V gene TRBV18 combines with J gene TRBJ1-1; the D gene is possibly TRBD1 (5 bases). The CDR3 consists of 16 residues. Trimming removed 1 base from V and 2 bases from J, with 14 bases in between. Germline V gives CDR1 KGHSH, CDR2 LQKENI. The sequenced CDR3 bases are TGTGCCAGCTCACCACGTGCTCAGGGCGATAACACTGAA. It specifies CASSPRAQGDNTE. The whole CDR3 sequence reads CASSPRAQGDNTEAFF.

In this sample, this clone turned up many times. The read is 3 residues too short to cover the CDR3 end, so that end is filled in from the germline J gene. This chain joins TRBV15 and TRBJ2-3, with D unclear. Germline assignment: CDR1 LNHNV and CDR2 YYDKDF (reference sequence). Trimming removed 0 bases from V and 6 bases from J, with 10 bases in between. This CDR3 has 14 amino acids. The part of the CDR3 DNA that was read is TGTGCCACCAGCAGAGAGTCTCTCTTGGATACG. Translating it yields CATSRESLLDT. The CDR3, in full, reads CATSRESLLDTQYF.